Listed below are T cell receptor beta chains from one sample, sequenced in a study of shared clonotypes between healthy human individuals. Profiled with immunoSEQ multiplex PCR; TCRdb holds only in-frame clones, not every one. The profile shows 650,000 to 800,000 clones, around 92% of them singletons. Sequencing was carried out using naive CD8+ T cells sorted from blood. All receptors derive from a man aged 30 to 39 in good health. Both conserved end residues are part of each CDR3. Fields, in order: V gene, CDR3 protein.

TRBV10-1 CASSVAGKSTDTQYF
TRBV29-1 CSVRGIPSNTGELFF
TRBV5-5 CASSLVQRNYTF
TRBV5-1 CASSLVYDLNTGELFF
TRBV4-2 CASSQVPNPEAFF
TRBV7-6 CASSSLAGSSYNEQFF
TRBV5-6 CASSLEASGRLAEQFF
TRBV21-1 CASSKGCPPGSNQPQHF
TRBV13 CASSLSSYEQYF
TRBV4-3 CASSQGQGVNEQYF
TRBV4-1 CASSQDRTFSYEQYF
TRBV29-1 CSVDGNTGELFF
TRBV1 CTSSQDLLNQPQHF
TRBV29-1 CSVVGQGVYEQYF
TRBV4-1 CASSQRQLDSTDTQYF
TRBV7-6 CASSLDQGPRVNTEAFF
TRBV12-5 CASGTTFGTGVDEQFF
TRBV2 CATLGSGANVLTF
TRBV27 CASSRTFLSSGNTIYF
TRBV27 CASRSRDRELPGTSGSRYNEQFF
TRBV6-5 CASSYLQGANYEQYF
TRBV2 CARGSRYNEQFF
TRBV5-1 CASSLSERVLILNEQFF
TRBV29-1 CSVSSRGETYEQYF
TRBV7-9 CASSPDRASGRDTQYF
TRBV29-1 CSVELGAYEQYF
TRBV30 CAWSVLLGLADSYNEQFF
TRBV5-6 CASSLASGRANEQFF
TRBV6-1 CASSEWPHNEQFF
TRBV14 CASSQVGVETQYF
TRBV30 CAWSVGASGFPRYF
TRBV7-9 CASSLRDLNTEAFF
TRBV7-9 CASSSREEDEQYF
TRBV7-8 CASSLGPREGGSDADTQYF
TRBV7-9 CASSLSPGAGGNEQFF
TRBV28 CASRETGGYGYTF
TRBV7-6 CASGRAGVFEQYF
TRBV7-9 CASSLVRTGPETQYF
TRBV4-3 CASSQVGNSGQDTFF
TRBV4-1 CASSQVQGALNEQFF
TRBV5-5 CASSRRQGYAGELFF
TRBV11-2 CASSPWPGVTDTQYF